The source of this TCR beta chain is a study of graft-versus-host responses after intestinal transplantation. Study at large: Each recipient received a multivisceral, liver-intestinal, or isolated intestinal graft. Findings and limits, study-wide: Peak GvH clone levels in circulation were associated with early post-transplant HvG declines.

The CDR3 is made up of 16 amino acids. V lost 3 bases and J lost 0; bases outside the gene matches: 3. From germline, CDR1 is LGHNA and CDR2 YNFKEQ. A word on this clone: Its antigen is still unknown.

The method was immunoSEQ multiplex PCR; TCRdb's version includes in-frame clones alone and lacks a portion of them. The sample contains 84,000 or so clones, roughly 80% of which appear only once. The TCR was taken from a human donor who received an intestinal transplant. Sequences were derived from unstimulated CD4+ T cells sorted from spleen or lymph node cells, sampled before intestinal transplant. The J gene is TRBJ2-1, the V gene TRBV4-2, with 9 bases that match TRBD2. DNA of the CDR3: TGTGCCAGCAGCCACGCGGGAGGGAGCTCCTACAATGAGCAGTTCTTC. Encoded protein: CASSHAGGSSYNEQFF.